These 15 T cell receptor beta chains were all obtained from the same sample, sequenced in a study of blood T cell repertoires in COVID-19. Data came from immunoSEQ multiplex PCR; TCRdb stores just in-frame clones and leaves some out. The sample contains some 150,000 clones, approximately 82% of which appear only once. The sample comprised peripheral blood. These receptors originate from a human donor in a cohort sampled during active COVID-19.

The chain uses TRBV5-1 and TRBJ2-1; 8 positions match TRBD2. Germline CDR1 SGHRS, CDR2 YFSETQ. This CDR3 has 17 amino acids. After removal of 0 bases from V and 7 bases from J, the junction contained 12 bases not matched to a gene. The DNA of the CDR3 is TGCGCCAGCAGCTTGGCCATGGGGCTAGCGGGTAATAATGAGCAGTTCTTC. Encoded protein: CASSLAMGLAGNNEQFF.

CDR3 DNA sequence: TGTGCCAGCAGCGTCTCTAGTCATTGGACAGGAGGGGATACGCAGTATTTT. Residues: CASSVSSHWTGGDTQYF. The chain is built from TRBV9 and TRBJ2-3, with a possible D match to TRBD1 (7 bases). This CDR3 has 17 residues. Germline V gene lookup returns CDR1 SGDLS and CDR2 YYNGEE. Trimming took 2 bases from V and 6 from J, leaving 22 bases between them.

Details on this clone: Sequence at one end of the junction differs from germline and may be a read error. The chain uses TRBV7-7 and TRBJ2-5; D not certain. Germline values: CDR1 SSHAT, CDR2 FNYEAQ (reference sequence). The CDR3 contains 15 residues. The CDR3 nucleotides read TGTGCTAGCAGCTTAAACCCCGCAGGTCAAGAGACCCAGTACTTC. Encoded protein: CASSLNPAGQETQYF.

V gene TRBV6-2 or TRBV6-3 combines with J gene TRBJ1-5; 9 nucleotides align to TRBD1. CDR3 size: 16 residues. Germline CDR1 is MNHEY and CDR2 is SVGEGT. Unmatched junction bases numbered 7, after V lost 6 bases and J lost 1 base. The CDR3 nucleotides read TGTGCCAGCAGCCGAGGGACAGGGCTAAGCAATCAGCCCCAGCATTTT. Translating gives CASSRGTGLSNQPQHF.

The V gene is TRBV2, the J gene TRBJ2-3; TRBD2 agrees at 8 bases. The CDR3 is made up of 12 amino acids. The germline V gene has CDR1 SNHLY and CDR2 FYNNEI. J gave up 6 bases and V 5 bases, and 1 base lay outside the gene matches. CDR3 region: CASSRLADTQYF. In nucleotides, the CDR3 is TGTGCCAGCAGTCGACTAGCGGATACGCAGTATTTT.

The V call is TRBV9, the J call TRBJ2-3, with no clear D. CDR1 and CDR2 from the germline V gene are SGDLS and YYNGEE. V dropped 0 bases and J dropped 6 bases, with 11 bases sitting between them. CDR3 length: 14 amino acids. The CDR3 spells CASSVVPLEDTQYF. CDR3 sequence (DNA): TGTGCCAGCAGCGTAGTACCCCTGGAGGATACGCAGTATTTT.

In nucleotides, the CDR3 is TGTGCCACCAGCGCCCGACTTGCAGATACGCAGTATTTT. Its protein is CATSARLADTQYF. The chain joins TRBV15 to TRBJ2-3; no clear D gene. CDR3 length: 13 amino acids. Germline CDR1 and CDR2: LNHNV and YYDKDF (reference sequence). Trimming took off 5 bases at V and 4 bases at J, with 10 bases between the two ends.

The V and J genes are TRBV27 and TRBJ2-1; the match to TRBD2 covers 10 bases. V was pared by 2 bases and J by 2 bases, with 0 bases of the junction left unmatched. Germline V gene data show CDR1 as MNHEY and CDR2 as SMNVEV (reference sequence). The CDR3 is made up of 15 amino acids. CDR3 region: CASSLSGRAYNEQFF. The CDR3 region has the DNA TGTGCCAGCAGTTTAAGCGGGAGGGCCTACAATGAGCAGTTCTTC.

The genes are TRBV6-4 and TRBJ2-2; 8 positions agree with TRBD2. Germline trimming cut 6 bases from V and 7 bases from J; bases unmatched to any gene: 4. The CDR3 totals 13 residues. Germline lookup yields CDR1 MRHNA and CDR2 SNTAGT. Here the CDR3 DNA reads TGTGCCAGCAGAGGACTAGCTGGCGGGGAGCTGTTTTTT. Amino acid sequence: CASRGLAGGELFF.

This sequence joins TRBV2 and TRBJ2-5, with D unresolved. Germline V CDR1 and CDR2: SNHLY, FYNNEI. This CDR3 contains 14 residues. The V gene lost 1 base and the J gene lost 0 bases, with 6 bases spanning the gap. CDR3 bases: TGTGCCAGCAGTGAAGTTTCAAACCAAGAGACCCAGTACTTC. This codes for CASSEVSNQETQYF.

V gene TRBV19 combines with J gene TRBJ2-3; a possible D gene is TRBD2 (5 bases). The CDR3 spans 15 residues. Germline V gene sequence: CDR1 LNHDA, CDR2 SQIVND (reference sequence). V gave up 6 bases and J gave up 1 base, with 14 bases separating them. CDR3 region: CASSPGGSGTDTQYF. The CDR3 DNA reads TGTGCCAGTAGCCCAGGCGGGTCGGGCACAGATACGCAGTATTTT.

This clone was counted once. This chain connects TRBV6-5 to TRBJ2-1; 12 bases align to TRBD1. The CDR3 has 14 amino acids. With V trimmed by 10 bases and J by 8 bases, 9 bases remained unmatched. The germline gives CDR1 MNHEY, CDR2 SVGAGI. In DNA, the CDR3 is TGTGCCACCTTGCCGGGACAGGGGGCCGATGAGCAGTTCTTC. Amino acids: CATLPGQGADEQFF.

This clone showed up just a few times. CDR3 bases: TGTGCCAGCAGCCACCTGACAGCGAACACTGAAGCTTTCTTT. It translates to CASSHLTANTEAFF. The V gene is TRBV3-1 (or the pseudogene TRBV3-2), the J gene TRBJ1-1; maybe TRBD1 (5 bases). The V end was cut by 3 bases, the J end by 1 base, with 9 bases between. The CDR3 extends over 14 amino acids. Per germline, CDR1 LGHDT and CDR2 YNNKEL (reference sequence).

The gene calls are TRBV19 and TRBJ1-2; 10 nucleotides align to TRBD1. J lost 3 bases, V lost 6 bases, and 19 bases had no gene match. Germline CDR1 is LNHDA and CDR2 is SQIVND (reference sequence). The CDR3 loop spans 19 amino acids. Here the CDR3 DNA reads TGTGCCAGTAGGCTGGGGGTGGGACAGGGGATACCCTTCGACTATGGCTACACCTTC. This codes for CASRLGVGQGIPFDYGYTF.

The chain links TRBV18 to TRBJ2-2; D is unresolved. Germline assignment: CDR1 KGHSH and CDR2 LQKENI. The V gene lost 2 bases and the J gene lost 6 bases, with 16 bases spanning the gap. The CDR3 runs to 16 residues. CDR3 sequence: CASSPAPRNSPGELFF. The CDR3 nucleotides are TGTGCCAGCTCACCAGCTCCCCGCAATAGCCCCGGGGAGCTGTTTTTT.